The source of this T cell receptor (beta chain) is a study of cytomegalovirus exposure and HLA in healthy donors. This clone was detected a few times. The antigen is not known. Study-wide results and limits: Owing to their indistinguishability, certain V segments, notably TRBV6-2 and TRBV6-3, were excluded. Earlier findings revealed that most TCR beta V segments proved productive either about 87% or about 30% of the time.

CDR3 length equals 14 residues. V gave up 5 bases and J gave up 2 bases; unmatched junction bases: 5. Germline CDR1 reads SGHTA; CDR2 reads FQGNSA. The PCR contained 60 Vbeta and 13 Jbeta primers. Repertoires were generated with immunoSEQ multiplex PCR, while TCRdb's copy carries only in-frame clones and drops some. The sample shows more than 95,000 clones, 70% to 85% of them seen only once. Sequenced sample: PBMCs. The V call is TRBV7-2, the J call TRBJ2-5; 7 bases are shared with TRBD1. This sequence was found in a man aged 18 to 29 in good health and CMV-seronegative. Here the CDR3 reads CASSLGQTQETQYF. The CDR3, as DNA: TGTGCCAGCAGCCTGGGACAGACTCAAGAGACCCAGTACTTC.